This T cell receptor beta chain was identified in a study of regulatory T cells in long-lasting Graves disease. General study results and limits: TCR diversity was lower in persistent Graves' patients (versus newly diagnosed ones). Favored gene segments in persistent disease were TRBV28, TRBJ1-2 and TRBJ2-5. New patients shared about 910 public clonotypes, and persistent patients shared more, with approximately 2,600.

The CDR3 totals 15 residues. Trimming cost V 2 bases and J 0 bases, with 10 bases left between them. Germline lookup yields CDR1 SGHTA and CDR2 FQGNSA. The table lists this clonotype with many counts. Its antigen is as yet unknown. Time point indicated: persistent/refractory GD, antithyroid drugs over 5 years with positive TRAb. Extracted PBMC RNA gave rise to the TCR library. In each case, Graves' disease was diagnosed per American Thyroid Association guidelines. Sequencing libraries for TCR beta were prepared with iRepertoire HTBI primers and Arm-PCR of CDR3 regions. TCRdb analysed the multiplex PCR reads with MiXCR anew, one entry per CDR3 protein. The top ten hold about 20% of the sample, which has 300,000 to 500,000 distinct CDR3 sequences, about a fifth seen once.

The sequencing here drew on peripheral blood mononuclear cells (PBMCs), taken when the disease was refractory, from a patient treated with antithyroid drugs. The TCR originated in a female donor with Graves disease. The chain couples TRBV7-2 to TRBJ1-2, with a tentative D call TRBD1 (6 bases). The CDR3 protein is CASSLLTGPNYGYTF. The CDR3 nucleotides are TGTGCCAGCAGCTTACTGACAGGTCCTAACTATGGCTACACCTTC.